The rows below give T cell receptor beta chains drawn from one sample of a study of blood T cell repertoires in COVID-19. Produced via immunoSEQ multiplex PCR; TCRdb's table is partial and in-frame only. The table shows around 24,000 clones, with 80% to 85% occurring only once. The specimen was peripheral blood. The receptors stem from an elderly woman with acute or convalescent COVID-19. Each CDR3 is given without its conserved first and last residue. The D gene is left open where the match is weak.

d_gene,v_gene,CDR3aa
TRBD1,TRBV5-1,ASSVDRAGAYGYT
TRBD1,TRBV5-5,ASSSGTGANYGYT
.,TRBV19,ASSILPDQPQH
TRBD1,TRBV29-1,SVEKGQGVDYGYT
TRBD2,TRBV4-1,ASSQGGPSGVPKNIQY
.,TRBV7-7,ASSLDINTGELF
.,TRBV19,ASSVDWETQY
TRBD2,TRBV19,ASSNLPLYQRGSTDTQY
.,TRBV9,ASSVLGGWGTSTDTQY
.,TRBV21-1,ASRSGPSTDTQY
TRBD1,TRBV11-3,ASSLGQGTGQPQH
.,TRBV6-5,ASRDTNYGYT
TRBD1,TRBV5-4,ASTIRDRRYGYT
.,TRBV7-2,ASSLTGARSYNEQF
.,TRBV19,ASSRQGLQGSPSGNTIY
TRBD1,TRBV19,ASSTDRAAGYT
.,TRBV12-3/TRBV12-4,ASSFQSSYEQY
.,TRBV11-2,ASSLDPGSSYEQY
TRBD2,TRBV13,ASSRGLAGDGETQY
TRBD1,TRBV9,ASSVEDGTGNTDTQY
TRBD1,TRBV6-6,ASSYGDRESYGYT
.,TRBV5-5,ASSLLDPTTYEQY
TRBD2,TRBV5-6,ATQRGGLYNEQF
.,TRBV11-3,ASSLFGGGNSPLH
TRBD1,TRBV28,ASSIQGLDEKLF
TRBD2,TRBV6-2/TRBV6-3,ASSYSISGSYEQY
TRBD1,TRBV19,ASSTKGARVGGYT
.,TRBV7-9,ASSLVGSRVSGYT
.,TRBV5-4,ASSSLRGGNTIY
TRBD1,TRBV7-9,ASRGQGAEKLF
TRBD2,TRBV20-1,SASPPLAGAGETQY
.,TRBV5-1,ASSLTGNTEAF
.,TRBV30,AWRATGSGQPQH
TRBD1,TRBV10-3,AISPGQGFTDTQY
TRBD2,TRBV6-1,ASSERTSGYNEQF
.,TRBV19,ASSIRSGGFSNQPQH
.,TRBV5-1,ASSLVSGRETEAF
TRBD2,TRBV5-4,ASSLGLAGEDEQF
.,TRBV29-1,SVSEGNTEAF
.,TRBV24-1,ASGSLYNEQF
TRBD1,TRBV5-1,ASSFPTGGMSEAF
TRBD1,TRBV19,ASSRQGIGTEAF
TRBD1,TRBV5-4,ASSPRQGGKYTEAF
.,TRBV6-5,ASSPRGSNQPQH
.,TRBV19,ASRPPGFNYGYT
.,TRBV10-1,ASSESTAVEAF
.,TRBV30,AWSVSGGEQY
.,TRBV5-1,ASKGRGNEQF
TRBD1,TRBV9,ASSTRTGDYNSPLH